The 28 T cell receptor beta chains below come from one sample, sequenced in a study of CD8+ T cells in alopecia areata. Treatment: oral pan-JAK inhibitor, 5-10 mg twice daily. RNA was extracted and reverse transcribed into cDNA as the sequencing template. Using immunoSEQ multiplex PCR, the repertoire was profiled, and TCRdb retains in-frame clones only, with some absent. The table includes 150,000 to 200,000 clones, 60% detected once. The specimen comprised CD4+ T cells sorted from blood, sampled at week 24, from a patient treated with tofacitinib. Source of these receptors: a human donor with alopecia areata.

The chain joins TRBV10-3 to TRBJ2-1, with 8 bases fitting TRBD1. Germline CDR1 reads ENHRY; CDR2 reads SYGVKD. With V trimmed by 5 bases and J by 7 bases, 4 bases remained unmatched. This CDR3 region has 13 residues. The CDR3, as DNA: TGTGCCATCAGTTCGGACAGGGCGAATGAGCAGTTCTTC. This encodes CAISSDRANEQFF.

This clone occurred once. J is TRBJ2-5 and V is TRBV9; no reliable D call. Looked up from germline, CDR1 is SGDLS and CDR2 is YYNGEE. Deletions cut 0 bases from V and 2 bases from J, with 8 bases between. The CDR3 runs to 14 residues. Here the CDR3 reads CASSVGAVQETQYF. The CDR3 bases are TGTGCCAGCAGCGTAGGAGCCGTTCAAGAGACCCAGTACTTC.

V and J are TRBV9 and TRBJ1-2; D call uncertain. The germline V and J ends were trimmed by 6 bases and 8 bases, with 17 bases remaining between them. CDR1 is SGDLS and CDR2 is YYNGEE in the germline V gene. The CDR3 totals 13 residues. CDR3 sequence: CASTPGLRRGYTF. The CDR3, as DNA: TGTGCCAGCACCCCCGGATTGCGGAGAGGCTACACCTTC.

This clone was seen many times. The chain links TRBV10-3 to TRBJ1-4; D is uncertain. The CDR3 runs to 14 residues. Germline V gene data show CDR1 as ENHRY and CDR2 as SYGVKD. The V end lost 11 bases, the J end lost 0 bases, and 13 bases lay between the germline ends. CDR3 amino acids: CAARDAATNEKLFF. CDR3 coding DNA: TGTGCCGCTCGCGACGCTGCAACTAATGAAAAACTGTTTTTT.

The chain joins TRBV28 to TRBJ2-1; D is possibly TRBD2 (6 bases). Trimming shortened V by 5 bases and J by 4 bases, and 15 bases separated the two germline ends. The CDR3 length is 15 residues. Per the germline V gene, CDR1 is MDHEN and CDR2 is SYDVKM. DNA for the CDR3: TGTGCCAGCAGTGGCCGAAAGACTAGTTACAATGAGCAGTTCTTC. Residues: CASSGRKTSYNEQFF.

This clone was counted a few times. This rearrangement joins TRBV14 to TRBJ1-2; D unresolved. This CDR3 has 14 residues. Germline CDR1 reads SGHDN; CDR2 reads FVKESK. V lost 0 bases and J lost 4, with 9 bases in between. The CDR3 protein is CASSQDSGFYGYTF. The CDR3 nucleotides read TGTGCCAGCAGCCAAGATTCAGGTTTCTATGGCTACACCTTC.

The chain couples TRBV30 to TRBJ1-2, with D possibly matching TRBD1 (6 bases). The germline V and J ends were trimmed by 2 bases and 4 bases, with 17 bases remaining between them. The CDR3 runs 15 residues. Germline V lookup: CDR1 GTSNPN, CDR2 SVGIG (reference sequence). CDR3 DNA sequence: TGTGCCTGGAGTCGCGGGGGCGACTATAGCTATGGCTACACCTTC. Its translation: CAWSRGGDYSYGYTF.

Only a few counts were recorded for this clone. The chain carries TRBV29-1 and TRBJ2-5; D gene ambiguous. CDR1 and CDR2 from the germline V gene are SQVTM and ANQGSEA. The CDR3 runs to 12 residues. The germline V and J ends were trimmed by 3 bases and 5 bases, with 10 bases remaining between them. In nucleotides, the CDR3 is TGCAGCGTTGACAGGATAGGGGAGACCCAGTACTTC. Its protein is CSVDRIGETQYF.

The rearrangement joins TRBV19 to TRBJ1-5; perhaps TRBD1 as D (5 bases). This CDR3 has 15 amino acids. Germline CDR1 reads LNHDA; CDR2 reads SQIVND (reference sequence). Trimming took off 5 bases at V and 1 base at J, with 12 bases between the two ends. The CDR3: CASSLEGRSNQPQHF. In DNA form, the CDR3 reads TGTGCCAGTAGTCTCGAGGGGAGAAGCAATCAGCCCCAGCATTTT.

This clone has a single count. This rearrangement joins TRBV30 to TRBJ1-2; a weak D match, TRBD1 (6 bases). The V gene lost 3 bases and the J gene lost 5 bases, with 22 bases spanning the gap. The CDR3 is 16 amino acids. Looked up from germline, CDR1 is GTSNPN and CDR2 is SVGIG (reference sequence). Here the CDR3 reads CAWSPTAGDKVYGYTF. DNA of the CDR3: TGTGCCTGGAGCCCCACCGCCGGGGACAAAGTTTATGGCTACACCTTC.

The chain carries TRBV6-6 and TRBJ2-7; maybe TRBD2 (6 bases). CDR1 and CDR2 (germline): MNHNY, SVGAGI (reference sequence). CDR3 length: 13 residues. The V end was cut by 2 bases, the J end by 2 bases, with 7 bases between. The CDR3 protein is CASSYGGTYEQYF. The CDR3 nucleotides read TGTGCCAGCAGTTACGGGGGGACCTACGAGCAGTACTTC.

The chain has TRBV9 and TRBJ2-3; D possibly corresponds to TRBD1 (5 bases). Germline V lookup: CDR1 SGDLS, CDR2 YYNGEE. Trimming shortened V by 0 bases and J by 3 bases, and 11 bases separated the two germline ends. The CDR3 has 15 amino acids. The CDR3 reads CASSVGQLGTDTQYF. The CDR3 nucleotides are TGTGCCAGCAGCGTAGGACAGTTGGGGACAGATACGCAGTATTTT.

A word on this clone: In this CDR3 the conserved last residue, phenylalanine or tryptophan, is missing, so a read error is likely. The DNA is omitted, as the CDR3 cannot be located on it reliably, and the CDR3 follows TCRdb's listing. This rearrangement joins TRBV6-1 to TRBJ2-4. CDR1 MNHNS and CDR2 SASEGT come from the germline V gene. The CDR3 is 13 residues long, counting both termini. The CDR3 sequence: CASSEAWGAGKFR.

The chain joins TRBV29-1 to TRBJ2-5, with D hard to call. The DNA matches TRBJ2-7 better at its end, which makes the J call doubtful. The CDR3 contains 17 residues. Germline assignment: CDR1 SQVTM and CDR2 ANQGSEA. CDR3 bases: TGCAGCGTTGAAGCGGACGGTCTCGGGTTTCACTCCTACGAGCAGTACTTC. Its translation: CSVEADGLGFHSYEQYF.

Written as DNA, the CDR3 is TGTGCCAGCAGCTTGGACAAAAACATTCAGTACTTC. It encodes CASSLDKNIQYF. V usage is TRBV5-6 and J usage is TRBJ2-4; D unresolved. V was cut by 0 bases and J by 3 bases, with 1 base left in between. CDR1 and CDR2 (germline): SGHDT, YYEEEE. The CDR3 is 12 residues long. Full variable domain (rest looked up from reference TRBV5-6 and TRBJ2-4): DAGVTQSPTHLIKTRGQQVTLRCSPKSGHDTVSWYQQALGQGPQFIFQYYEEEERQRGNFPDRFSGHQFPNYSSELNVNALLLGDSALYLCASSLDKNIQYFGAGTRLSVL.

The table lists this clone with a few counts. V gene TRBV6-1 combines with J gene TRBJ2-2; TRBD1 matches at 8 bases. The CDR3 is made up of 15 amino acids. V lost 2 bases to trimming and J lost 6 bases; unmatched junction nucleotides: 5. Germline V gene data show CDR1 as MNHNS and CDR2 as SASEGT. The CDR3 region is CASSESGQGAGELFF. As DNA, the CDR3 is TGTGCCAGCAGTGAATCAGGACAGGGTGCCGGGGAGCTGTTTTTT.

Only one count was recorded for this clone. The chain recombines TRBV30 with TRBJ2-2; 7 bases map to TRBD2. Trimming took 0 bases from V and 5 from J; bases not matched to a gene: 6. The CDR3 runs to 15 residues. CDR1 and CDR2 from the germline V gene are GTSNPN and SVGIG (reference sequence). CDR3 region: CAWSVRGGWTGELFF. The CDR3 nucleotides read TGTGCCTGGAGTGTACGGGGAGGGTGGACCGGGGAGCTGTTTTTT.

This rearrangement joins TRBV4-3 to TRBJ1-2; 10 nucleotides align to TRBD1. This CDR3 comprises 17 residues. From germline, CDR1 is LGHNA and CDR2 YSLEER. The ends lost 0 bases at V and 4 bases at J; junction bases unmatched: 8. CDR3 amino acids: CASSQDVRDRGPYGYTF. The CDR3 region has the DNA TGCGCCAGCAGCCAAGATGTTCGGGACAGGGGTCCCTATGGCTACACCTTC.

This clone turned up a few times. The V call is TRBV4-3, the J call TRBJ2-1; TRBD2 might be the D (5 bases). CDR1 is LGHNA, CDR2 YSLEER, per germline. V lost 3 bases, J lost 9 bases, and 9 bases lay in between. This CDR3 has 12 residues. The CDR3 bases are TGCGCCAGCAGCCAGCAAGGGAGTGAGCAGTTCTTC. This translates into CASSQQGSEQFF.

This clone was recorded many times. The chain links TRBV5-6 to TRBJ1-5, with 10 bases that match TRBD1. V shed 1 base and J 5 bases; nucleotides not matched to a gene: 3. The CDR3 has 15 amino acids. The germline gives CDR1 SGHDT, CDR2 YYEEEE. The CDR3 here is CASSLRGTGDQPQHF. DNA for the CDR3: TGTGCCAGCAGCTTGAGGGGGACAGGGGATCAGCCCCAGCATTTT.

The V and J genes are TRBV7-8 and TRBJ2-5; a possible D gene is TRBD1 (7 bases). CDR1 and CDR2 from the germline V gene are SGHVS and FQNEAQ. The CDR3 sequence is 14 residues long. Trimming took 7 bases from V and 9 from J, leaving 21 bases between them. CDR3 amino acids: CASTYRDSPGAQYF. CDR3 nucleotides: TGTGCCAGCACCTATCGGGACAGTCCGGGGGCCCAGTACTTC.

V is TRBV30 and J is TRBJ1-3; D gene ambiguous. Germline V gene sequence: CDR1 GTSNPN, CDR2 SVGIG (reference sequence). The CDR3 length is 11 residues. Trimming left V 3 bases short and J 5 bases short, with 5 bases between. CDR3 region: CAWRGRNTIYF. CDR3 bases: TGTGCCTGGAGAGGGCGAAACACCATATATTTT.

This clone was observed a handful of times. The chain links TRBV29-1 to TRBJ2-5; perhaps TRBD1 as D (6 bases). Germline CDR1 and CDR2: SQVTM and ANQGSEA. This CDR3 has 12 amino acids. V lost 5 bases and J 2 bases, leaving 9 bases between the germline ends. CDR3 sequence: CSVRTAQETQYF. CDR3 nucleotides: TGCAGCGTTCGGACAGCTCAAGAGACCCAGTACTTC.

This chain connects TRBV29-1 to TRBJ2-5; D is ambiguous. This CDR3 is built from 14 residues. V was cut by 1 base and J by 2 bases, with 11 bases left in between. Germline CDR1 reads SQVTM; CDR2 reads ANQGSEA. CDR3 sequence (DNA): TGCAGCGTTGAAGTCCGGGTAGGGCAAGAGACCCAGTACTTC. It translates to CSVEVRVGQETQYF.

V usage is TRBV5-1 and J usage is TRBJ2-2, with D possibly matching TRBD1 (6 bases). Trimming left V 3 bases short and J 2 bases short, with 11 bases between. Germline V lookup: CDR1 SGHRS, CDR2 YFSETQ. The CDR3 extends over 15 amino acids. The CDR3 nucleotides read TGCGCCAGCAGCTCCGGGACACTTAACACCGGGGAGCTGTTTTTT. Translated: CASSSGTLNTGELFF.

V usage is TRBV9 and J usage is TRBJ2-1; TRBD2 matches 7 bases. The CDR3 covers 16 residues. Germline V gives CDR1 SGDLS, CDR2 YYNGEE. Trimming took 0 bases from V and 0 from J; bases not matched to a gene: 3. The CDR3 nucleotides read TGTGCCAGCAGCGTAGTTGGCGGGGGCTCCTACAATGAGCAGTTCTTC. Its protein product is CASSVVGGGSYNEQFF. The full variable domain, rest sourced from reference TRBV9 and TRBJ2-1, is DSGVTQTPKHLITATGQRVTLRCSPRSGDLSVYWYQQSLDQGLQFLIQYYNGEERAKGNILERFSAQQFPDLHSELNLSSLELGDSALYFCASSVVGGGSYNEQFFGPGTRLTVL.

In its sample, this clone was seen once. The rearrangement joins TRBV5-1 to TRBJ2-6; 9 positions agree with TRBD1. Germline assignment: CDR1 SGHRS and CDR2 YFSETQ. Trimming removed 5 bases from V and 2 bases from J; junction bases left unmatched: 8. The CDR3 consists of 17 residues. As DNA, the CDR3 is TGCGCCAGCAGTCGGTCGGGACAGGGAGCTGGGGCCAACGTCCTGACTTTC. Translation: CASSRSGQGAGANVLTF.

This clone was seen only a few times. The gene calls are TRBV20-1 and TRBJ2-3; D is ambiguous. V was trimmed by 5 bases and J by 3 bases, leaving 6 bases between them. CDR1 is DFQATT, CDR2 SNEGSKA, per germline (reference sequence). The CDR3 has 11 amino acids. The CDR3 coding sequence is TGCAGTGCTCTAGTGACAGATACGCAGTATTTT. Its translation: CSALVTDTQYF.